The source of this TCR beta chain is a study of cytomegalovirus exposure and HLA in healthy donors. Whole-study findings and limits: Most TCR sequences were seen very rarely across donors, but some public TCRs occurred in many.

Trimming removed 0 bases at V and 3 bases at J, with 10 bases between. The germline gives CDR1 SGHTA, CDR2 FQGNSA. This CDR3 has 15 amino acids. As regards this clone: Its antigen remains unknown.

The PCR used 60 Vbeta and 13 Jbeta primers. Assay: immunoSEQ multiplex PCR; the TCRdb copy retains only in-frame clones and omits some. The sample includes almost 95,000 clones, 50% to 75% of them seen just once. This clonotype originated in a man aged 25 to 40 in good health and CMV-seronegative. Sequencing was performed on PBMCs. This sequence joins TRBV7-2 and TRBJ2-3; perhaps TRBD2 as D (6 bases). The CDR3 DNA reads TGTGCCAGCAGCTTAGCAGTGGGAGGAACAGATACGCAGTATTTT. Translated, it gives CASSLAVGGTDTQYF.